This passage covers 3 T cell receptor beta chains from one sample sequenced in a study of cytomegalovirus exposure and HLA in healthy donors. The PCR used 60 Vbeta and 13 Jbeta primers. TCRdb's table, derived via immunoSEQ multiplex PCR, lists solely in-frame clones and lacks some. The table has over 110,000 clones, 82% seen once; the top ten hold approximately 2.3%. Material: PBMCs. Receptors were obtained from a male donor in good health and CMV-seronegative.

The V gene is TRBV5-4, the J gene TRBJ2-7, with D tentatively TRBD1 (5 bases). Looked up from germline, CDR1 is SGHNT and CDR2 is YYREEE (reference sequence). V lost 2 bases and J lost 4, with 10 bases in between. The CDR3 length is 13 residues. CDR3 in DNA: TGTGCCAGCAGCTTTGACAGCTTGTACGAGCAGTACTTC. This translates into CASSFDSLYEQYF. Using reference TRBV5-4 and TRBJ2-7 for the parts outside the CDR3, the full variable domain is ETGVTQSPTHLIKTRGQQVTLRCSSQSGHNTVSWYQQALGQGPQFIFQYYREEENGRGNFPPRFSGLQFPNYSSELNVNALELDDSALYLCASSFDSLYEQYFGPGTRLTVT.

The gene calls are TRBV9 and TRBJ1-1; D unclear. Germline V CDR1 and CDR2: SGDLS, YYNGEE. V lost 2 bases and J 0 bases, leaving 14 bases between the germline ends. The CDR3 spans 16 residues. The CDR3: CASSVVPSSMNTEAFF. CDR3 DNA: TGTGCCAGCAGCGTGGTCCCAAGCTCTATGAACACTGAAGCTTTCTTT. The full variable domain, with the rest looked up from reference TRBV9 and TRBJ1-1, is DSGVTQTPKHLITATGQRVTLRCSPRSGDLSVYWYQQSLDQGLQFLIQYYNGEERAKGNILERFSAQQFPDLHSELNLSSLELGDSALYFCASSVVPSSMNTEAFFGQGTRLTVV.

V usage is TRBV25-1 and J usage is TRBJ2-3; TRBD2 matches 11 bases. The CDR3 covers 15 residues. Trimming removed 4 bases from V and 4 bases from J; junction bases left unmatched: 4. Germline lookup yields CDR1 MGHDK and CDR2 SYGVNS. The CDR3 DNA sequence: TGTGCCAGCAGTGGACTAGCGGGAAAGGCAGATACGCAGTATTTT. Translating gives CASSGLAGKADTQYF. Full variable domain (remainder filled in from reference TRBV25-1 and TRBJ2-3): EADIYQTPRYLVIGTGKKITLECSQTMGHDKMYWYQQDPGMELHLIHYSYGVNSTEKGDLSSESTVSRIRTEHFPLTLESARPSHTSQYLCASSGLAGKADTQYFGPGTRLTVL.